This TCR beta chain was identified during a study of Ad26.COV2.S vaccination and SARS-CoV-2 variants. Study details: It was the COV1001 Ad26.COV2.S trial arm that included the donor.

Treatment reported: roughly 20 received Ad26.COV2.S at low or high dose, single or two shots; 5 received placebo; per-sample allocation not given. Samples analyzed were those drawn on day 63 after the first vaccine or placebo injection. Whoever gave the sample was an adult aged 18-55 years in Boston. Study-wide results and limits: Spike-specific TCR breadth in vaccine recipients exceeded that seen in placebo recipients.

Of note for this clone: Its target is unknown.

Deletions cut 3 bases from V and 7 bases from J, with 18 bases between. The CDR3 is 14 amino acids. Germline V gives CDR1 DFQATT, CDR2 SNEGSKA (reference sequence). Method: immunoSEQ multiplex PCR; TCRdb's copy keeps in-frame clones and lacks some. The table has more than 300,000 clones, roughly 91% seen once. This specimen was peripheral blood, taken in a trial of Ad26.COV2.S vaccine versus placebo. The TCR was taken from a person between 18 and 59 years old who received the Ad26.COV2.S COVID-19 vaccine or a placebo. This sequence joins TRBV20-1 and TRBJ1-2; D possibly corresponds to TRBD1 (6 bases). The CDR3 region is CSASSAGGAFGYTF. Written as DNA, the CDR3 is TGCAGTGCTAGTTCCGCGGGGGGCGCTTTTGGCTACACCTTC.